One sample yielded the 15 T cell receptor beta chains listed below, sequenced in a study of blood T cells in healthy people across ages. The authors ran a second PCR of roughly 7 to 11 cycles using a sample-barcoded 5' primer and a J-beta primer mix. One entry per CDR3 protein, called by TCRdb with MiXCR from the 5' RACE reads. The sample comprises approximately 780,000 distinct CDR3 sequences, under 30% of which are singletons, and around 3% rests with the top ten. This same sample was also part of a study on T cells of mothers and their children.

Sample: blood. Every receptor here comes from a boy aged 5-17 years in good health.

This chain connects TRBV18 to TRBJ1-4; 7 nucleotides line up with TRBD1. Germline trimming cut 3 bases from V and 6 bases from J; bases unmatched to any gene: 10. Germline CDR1 and CDR2: KGHSH and LQKENI. The CDR3 has 16 amino acids. CDR3 region: CASSPQTGSSDEKLFF. DNA for the CDR3: TGTGCCAGCTCACCTCAGACAGGGAGCTCCGATGAAAAACTGTTTTTT.

V and J are TRBV11-2 and TRBJ1-2; tentative D call: TRBD1 (5 bases). Per the germline V gene, CDR1 is SGHAT and CDR2 is FQNNGV. The CDR3 runs 17 residues. V lost 2 bases and J lost 3, with 19 bases in between. The CDR3 DNA follows: TGTGCCAGCAGCTTACGGGTCGGGGGTTCTAAGGACTATGGCTACACCTTC. It yields the protein CASSLRVGGSKDYGYTF.

The V and J genes are TRBV27 and TRBJ2-5; D gene unclear. The CDR3 spans 13 residues. Trimming stripped 5 bases from V and 4 bases from J, with 11 bases between. CDR1 is MNHEY, CDR2 SMNVEV, per germline (reference sequence). The CDR3 DNA is TGTGCCAGCAGTGGCTTCTCGGGAGAGACCCAGTACTTC. This sequence encodes CASSGFSGETQYF.

The chain has TRBV28 and TRBJ2-2, with D perhaps matching TRBD2 (6 bases). Trimming removed 6 bases from V and 5 bases from J, with 13 bases in between. This CDR3 is 14 amino acids long. CDR1 is MDHEN, CDR2 SYDVKM, per germline. The CDR3 loop is CASSHGGRTGELFF. Written as DNA, the CDR3 is TGTGCCAGCAGCCACGGGGGACGGACCGGGGAGCTGTTTTTT. Full variable domain (remainder filled in from reference TRBV28 and TRBJ2-2): DVKVTQSSRYLVKRTGEKVFLECVQDMDHENMFWYRQDPGLGLRLIYFSYDVKMKEKGDIPEGYSVSREKKERFSLILESASTNQTSMYLCASSHGGRTGELFFGEGSRLTVL.

The V gene is TRBV12-3 or TRBV12-4, the J gene TRBJ2-5; 7 bases line up with TRBD1. The J call is uncertain, as TRBJ2-7 better fits the DNA end. CDR3 size: 15 residues. CDR3 DNA sequence: TGTGCCAGCAGTCCCACCGGGACAGTCTCCTACGAGCAGTACTTC. This encodes CASSPTGTVSYEQYF.

This clonotype was counted a few times. The chain links TRBV6-5 to TRBJ1-4; 8 bases fit TRBD1. The CDR3 runs to 15 residues. CDR1 and CDR2 (germline): MNHEY, SVGAGI. V lost 1 base and J lost 8; bases outside the gene matches: 6. The CDR3: CASSYFSGGGEKLFF. CDR3 nucleotides: TGTGCCAGCAGTTACTTTTCAGGGGGCGGCGAAAAACTGTTTTTT.

The chain recombines TRBV13 with TRBJ2-7; D is unresolved. V was shortened by 0 bases and J by 0 bases, with 6 bases between the two germline ends. There are 14 residues in the CDR3. Germline loops: CDR1 PRHDT, CDR2 FYEKMQ (reference sequence). In DNA form, the CDR3 reads TGTGCCAGCAGCTTAGGCCGTGACTCCTACGAGCAGTACTTC. Encoded protein: CASSLGRDSYEQYF.

Of note for this clonotype: Germline and junction disagree at one end, which may indicate a read error. The chain combines TRBV20-1 with TRBJ2-5; D is uncertain. The CDR3 totals 15 residues. Per the germline V gene, CDR1 is DFQATT and CDR2 is SNEGSKA (reference sequence). The CDR3 region has the DNA TGCGGTGCTAGGAAGAAAGGAACTTCCCAAGAGACCCAGTACTTC. It yields the protein CGARKKGTSQETQYF.

The gene calls are TRBV2 and TRBJ2-5; the D gene is possibly TRBD1 (6 bases). The CDR3 length is 16 residues. V gave up 4 bases and J gave up 1 base, with 16 bases separating them. Germline loops: CDR1 SNHLY, CDR2 FYNNEI. The CDR3 sequence is CASSGSQGTFQETQYF. Written as DNA, the CDR3 is TGTGCCAGCAGTGGCAGTCAGGGGACCTTCCAAGAGACCCAGTACTTC.

The chain recombines TRBV11-2 with TRBJ2-7; 7 positions agree with TRBD1. This CDR3 spans 16 amino acids. The germline V gene encodes CDR1 SGHAT and CDR2 FQNNGV. Trimming removed 4 bases from V and 1 base from J; junction bases left unmatched: 10. The CDR3 DNA reads as TGTGCCAGCAGCTGGTTGACAGGGATGGGTTCCTACGAGCAGTACTTC. Its translation is CASSWLTGMGSYEQYF.

This clonotype was detected only a few times. A junction end diverges from the germline sequence, so it may reflect a read error. V usage is TRBV5-1 and J usage is TRBJ2-5, with TRBD2 matching 10 bases. The germline CDR1 and CDR2 sequences are SGHRS and YFSETQ. This CDR3 is 14 amino acids long. DNA for the CDR3: TGCACCAGCAAACCGGGACTAGCGCCAGAGACCCAGTACTTC. This codes for CTSKPGLAPETQYF.

The chain uses TRBV28 and TRBJ2-2; the D gene is possibly TRBD1 (6 bases). The CDR3 has 14 residues. Trimming removed 4 bases at V and 5 bases at J, with 11 bases between. Germline values: CDR1 MDHEN, CDR2 SYDVKM. CDR3 sequence reads: CASSSTGRTGELFF. In nucleotides, the CDR3 is TGTGCCAGCAGTTCCACAGGGAGAACCGGGGAGCTGTTTTTT.

Only a few counts were recorded for this clonotype. The rearrangement uses TRBV6-5 and TRBJ1-1, with 7 bases identical to TRBD1. CDR1 is MNHEY and CDR2 is SVGAGI in the germline V gene. The CDR3 covers 15 residues. V gave up 5 bases and J gave up 0 bases; unmatched junction bases: 6. For the CDR3, the DNA is TGTGCCAGCAGTCGACAGGGCCTTTTGAACACTGAAGCTTTCTTT. Translated: CASSRQGLLNTEAFF.

This clonotype was found a few times. This chain links TRBV5-4 with TRBJ2-1; 7 bases match TRBD2. Per the germline V gene, CDR1 is SGHNT and CDR2 is YYREEE (reference sequence). This CDR3 has 16 residues. Losses at the gene ends were 4 bases for V and 5 bases for J; bases not matched to a gene: 12. This CDR3 is CASSQNLRGRNNEQFF. Written as DNA, the CDR3 is TGTGCCAGCAGCCAAAATTTGCGGGGGAGAAACAATGAGCAGTTCTTC.

This clonotype was detected only a few times. The chain couples TRBV3-1 to TRBJ1-1, with 8 bases that match TRBD1. V was pared by 8 bases and J by 0 bases, with 8 bases of the junction left unmatched. The CDR3 length is 15 residues. Germline loops: CDR1 LGHDT, CDR2 YNNKEL (reference sequence). For the CDR3, the DNA is TGTGCCAGCTCGTCCCCGGGACAGGTGAACACTGAAGCTTTCTTT. Translating it yields CASSSPGQVNTEAFF.